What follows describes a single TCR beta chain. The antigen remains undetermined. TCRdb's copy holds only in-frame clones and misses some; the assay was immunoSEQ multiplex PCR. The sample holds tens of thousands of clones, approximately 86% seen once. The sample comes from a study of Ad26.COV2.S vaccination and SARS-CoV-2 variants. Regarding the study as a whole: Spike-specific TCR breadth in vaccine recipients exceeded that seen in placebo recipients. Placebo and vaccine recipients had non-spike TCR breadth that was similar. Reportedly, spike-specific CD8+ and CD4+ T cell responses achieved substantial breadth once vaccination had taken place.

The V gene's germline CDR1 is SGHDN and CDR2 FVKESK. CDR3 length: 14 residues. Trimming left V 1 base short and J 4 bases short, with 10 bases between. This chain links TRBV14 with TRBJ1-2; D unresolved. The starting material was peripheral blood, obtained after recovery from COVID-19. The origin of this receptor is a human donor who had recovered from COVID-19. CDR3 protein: CASSQANFFYGYTF. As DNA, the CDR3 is TGTGCCAGCAGCCAAGCTAACTTTTTCTATGGCTACACCTTC.